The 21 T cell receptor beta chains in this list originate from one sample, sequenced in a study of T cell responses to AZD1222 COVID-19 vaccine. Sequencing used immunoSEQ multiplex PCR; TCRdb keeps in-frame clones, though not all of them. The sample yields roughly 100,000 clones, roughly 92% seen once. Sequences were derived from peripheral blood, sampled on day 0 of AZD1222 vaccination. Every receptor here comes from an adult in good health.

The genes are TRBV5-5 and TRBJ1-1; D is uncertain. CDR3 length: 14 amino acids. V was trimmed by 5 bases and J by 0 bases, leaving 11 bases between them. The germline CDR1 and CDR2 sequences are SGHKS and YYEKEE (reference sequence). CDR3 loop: CASSPLTVNTEAFF. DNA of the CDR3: TGTGCCAGCAGTCCATTGACGGTGAACACTGAAGCTTTCTTT.

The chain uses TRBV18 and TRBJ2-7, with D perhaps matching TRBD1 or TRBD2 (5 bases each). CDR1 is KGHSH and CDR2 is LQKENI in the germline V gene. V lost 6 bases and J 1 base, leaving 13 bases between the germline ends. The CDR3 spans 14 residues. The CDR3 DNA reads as TGTGCCAGCTCCCCTGGGACGGCATCCTACGAGCAGTACTTC. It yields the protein CASSPGTASYEQYF.

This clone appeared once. The CDR3 nucleotides are TGTGCCGTAGGGACACCGGGAAACACCATATATTTT. This sequence encodes CAVGTPGNTIYF. The chain couples TRBV30 to TRBJ1-3; D is possibly TRBD1 (6 bases). CDR1 GTSNPN and CDR2 SVGIG come from the germline V gene (reference sequence). CDR3 length equals 12 residues. Trimming pared 8 bases from V and 4 bases from J, leaving 12 bases between.

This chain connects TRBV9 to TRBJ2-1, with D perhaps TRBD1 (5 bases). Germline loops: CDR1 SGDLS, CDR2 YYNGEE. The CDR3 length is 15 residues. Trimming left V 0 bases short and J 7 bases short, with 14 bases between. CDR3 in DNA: TGTGCCAGCAGCGTAGCTCAACAGGTGGGGAATGAGCAGTTCTTC. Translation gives CASSVAQQVGNEQFF. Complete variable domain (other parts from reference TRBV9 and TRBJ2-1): DSGVTQTPKHLITATGQRVTLRCSPRSGDLSVYWYQQSLDQGLQFLIQYYNGEERAKGNILERFSAQQFPDLHSELNLSSLELGDSALYFCASSVAQQVGNEQFFGPGTRLTVL.

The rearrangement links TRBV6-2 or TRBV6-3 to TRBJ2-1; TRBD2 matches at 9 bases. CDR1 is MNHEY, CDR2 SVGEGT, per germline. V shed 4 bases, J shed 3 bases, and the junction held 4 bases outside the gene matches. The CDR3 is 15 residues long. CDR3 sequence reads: CASSSTSGDYNEQFF. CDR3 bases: TGTGCCAGCAGTTCGACTAGCGGAGACTACAATGAGCAGTTCTTC.

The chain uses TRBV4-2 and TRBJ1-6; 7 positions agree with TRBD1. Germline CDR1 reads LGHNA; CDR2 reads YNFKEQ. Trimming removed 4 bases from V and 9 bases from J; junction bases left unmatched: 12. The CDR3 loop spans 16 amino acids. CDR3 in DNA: TGTGCCAGCAGCCCTGAGGGGGCAGGGGAGATTTCACCCCTCCACTTT. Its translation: CASSPEGAGEISPLHF.

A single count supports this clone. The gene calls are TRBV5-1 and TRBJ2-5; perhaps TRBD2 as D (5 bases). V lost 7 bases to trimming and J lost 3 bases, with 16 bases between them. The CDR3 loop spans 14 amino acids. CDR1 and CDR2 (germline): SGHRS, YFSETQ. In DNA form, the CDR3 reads TGCGCCAGCGGAACTGCTGACGGGGAAGAGACCCAGTACTTC. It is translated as CASGTADGEETQYF.

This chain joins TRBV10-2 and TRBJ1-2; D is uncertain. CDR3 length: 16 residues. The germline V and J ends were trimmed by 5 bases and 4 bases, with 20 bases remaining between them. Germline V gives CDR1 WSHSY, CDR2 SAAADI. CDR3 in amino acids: CASSTSYRGGIYGYTF. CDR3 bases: TGCGCCAGCAGTACCTCCTACCGAGGCGGGATCTATGGCTACACCTTC.

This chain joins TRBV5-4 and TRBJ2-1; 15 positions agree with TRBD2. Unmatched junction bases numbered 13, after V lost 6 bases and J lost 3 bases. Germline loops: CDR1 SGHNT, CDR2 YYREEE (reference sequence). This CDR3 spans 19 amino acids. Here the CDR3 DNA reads TGTGCCAGCACCTCGCCCGGGACTAGCGGGAGGTCGGACTACAATGAGCAGTTCTTC. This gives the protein CASTSPGTSGRSDYNEQFF.

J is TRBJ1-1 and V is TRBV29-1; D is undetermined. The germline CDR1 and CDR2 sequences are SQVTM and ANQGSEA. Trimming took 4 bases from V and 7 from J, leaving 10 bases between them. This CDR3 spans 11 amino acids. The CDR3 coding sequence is TGCAGCGTTGTCCCGCAGATTGAAGCTTTCTTT. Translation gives CSVVPQIEAFF.

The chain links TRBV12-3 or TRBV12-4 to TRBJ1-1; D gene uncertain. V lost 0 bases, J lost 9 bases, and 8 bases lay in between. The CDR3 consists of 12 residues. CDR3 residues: CASSLADTQAFF. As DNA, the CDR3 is TGTGCCAGCAGTTTAGCTGACACCCAAGCTTTCTTT.

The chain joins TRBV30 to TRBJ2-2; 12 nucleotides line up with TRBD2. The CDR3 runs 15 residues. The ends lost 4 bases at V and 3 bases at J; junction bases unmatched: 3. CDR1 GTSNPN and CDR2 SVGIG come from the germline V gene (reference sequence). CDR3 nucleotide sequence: TGTGCCTGGACCAGACTAGCGGGGGACACCGGGGAGCTGTTTTTT. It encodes CAWTRLAGDTGELFF. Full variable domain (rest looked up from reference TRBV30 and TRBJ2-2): SQTIHQWPATLVQPVGSPLSLECTVEGTSNPNLYWYRQAAGRGLQLLFYSVGIGQISSEVPQNLSASRPQDRQFILSSKKLLLSDSGFYLCAWTRLAGDTGELFFGEGSRLTVL.

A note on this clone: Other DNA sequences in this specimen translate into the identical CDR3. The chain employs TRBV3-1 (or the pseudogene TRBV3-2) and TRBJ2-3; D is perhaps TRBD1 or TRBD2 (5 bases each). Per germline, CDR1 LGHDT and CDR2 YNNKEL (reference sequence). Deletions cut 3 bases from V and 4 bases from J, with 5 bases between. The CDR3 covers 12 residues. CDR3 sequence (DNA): TGTGCCAGCAGCCAGGGGGCAGATACGCAGTATTTT. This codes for CASSQGADTQYF.

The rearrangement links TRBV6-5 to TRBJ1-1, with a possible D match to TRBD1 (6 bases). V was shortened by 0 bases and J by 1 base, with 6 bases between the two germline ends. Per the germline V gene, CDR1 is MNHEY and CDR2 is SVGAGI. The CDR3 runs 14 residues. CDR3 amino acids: CASSYSDRNTEAFF. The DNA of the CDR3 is TGTGCCAGCAGTTACTCGGACAGGAACACTGAAGCTTTCTTT.

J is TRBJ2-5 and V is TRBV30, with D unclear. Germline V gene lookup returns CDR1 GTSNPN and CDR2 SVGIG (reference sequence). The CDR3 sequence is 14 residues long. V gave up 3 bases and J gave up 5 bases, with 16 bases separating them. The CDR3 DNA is TGTGCCTGGAGCCTAGACACGTTCGGGGAGACCCAGTACTTC. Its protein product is CAWSLDTFGETQYF.

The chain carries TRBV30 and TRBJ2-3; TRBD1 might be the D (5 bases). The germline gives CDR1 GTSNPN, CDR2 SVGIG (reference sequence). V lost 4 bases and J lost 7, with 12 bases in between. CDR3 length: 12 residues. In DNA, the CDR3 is TGTGCCTGGAAGACAGTGCGGCATACGCAGTATTTT. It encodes CAWKTVRHTQYF. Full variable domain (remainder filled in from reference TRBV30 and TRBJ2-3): SQTIHQWPATLVQPVGSPLSLECTVEGTSNPNLYWYRQAAGRGLQLLFYSVGIGQISSEVPQNLSASRPQDRQFILSSKKLLLSDSGFYLCAWKTVRHTQYFGPGTRLTVL.

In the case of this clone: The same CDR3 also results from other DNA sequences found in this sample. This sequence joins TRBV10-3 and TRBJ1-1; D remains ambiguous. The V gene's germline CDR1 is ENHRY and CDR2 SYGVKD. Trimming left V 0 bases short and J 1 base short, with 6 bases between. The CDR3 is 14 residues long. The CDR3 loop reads CAISESRGNTEAFF. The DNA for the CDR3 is TGTGCCATCAGTGAGTCACGCGGGAACACTGAAGCTTTCTTT.

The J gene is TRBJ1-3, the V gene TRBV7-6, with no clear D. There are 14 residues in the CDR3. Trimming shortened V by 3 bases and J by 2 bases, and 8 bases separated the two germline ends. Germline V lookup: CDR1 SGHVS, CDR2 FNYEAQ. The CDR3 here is CASSLKSAGNTIYF. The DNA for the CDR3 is TGTGCCAGCAGCTTGAAAAGTGCTGGAAACACCATATATTTT.

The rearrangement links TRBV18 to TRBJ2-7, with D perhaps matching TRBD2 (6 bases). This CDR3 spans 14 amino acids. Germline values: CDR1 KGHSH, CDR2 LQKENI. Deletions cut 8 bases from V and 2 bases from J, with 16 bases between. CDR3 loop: CASTVGGATYEQYF. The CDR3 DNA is TGTGCCAGCACTGTGGGCGGGGCAACCTACGAGCAGTACTTC.

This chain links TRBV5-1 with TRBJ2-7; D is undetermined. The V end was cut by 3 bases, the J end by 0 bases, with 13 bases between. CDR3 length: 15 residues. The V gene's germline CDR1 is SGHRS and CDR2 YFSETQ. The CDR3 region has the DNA TGCGCCAGCAGCTCAACACCCTCCTTCTCCTACGAGCAGTACTTC. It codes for CASSSTPSFSYEQYF.

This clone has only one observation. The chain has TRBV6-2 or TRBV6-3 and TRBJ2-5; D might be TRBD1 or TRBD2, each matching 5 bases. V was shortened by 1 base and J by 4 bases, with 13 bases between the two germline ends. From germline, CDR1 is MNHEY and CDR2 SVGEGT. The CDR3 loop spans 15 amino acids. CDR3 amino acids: CASSYFGAVSETQYF. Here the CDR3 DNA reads TGTGCCAGCAGTTACTTCGGGGCAGTTTCAGAGACCCAGTACTTC.